This T cell receptor beta chain was observed in a study of PD-L1 blockade in urothelial cancer. At the level of the study: Atezolizumab (1,200 mg intravenously every 3 weeks) began in the mid-2010s for patients. Researchers looked at the blood 3 weeks (second dose) and 6 weeks after treatment began. Study-level results: At the 3-week point, tumor-associated blood clones expanded more in durable-benefit patients.

Time point of the sample: peripheral blood 6 weeks after treatment start. Comments on this clone: Its antigen is currently unknown.

Into every PCR, synthetic TCR analog templates were spiked. Sequencing was performed with immunoSEQ multiplex PCR; in TCRdb, only in-frame clones are kept and a portion is missing. The repertoire consists of roughly 120,000 clones, with approximately 89% occurring once and the leading ten covering about 4%. This CDR3 region has 16 residues. In germline, CDR1 is SGHNT, CDR2 YYREEE (reference sequence). The V gene lost 3 bases and the J gene lost 0 bases, with 12 bases spanning the gap. This TCR was sampled from a man aged 55-75 years with urothelial cancer. V gene TRBV5-4 combines with J gene TRBJ1-4, with D possibly TRBD1 on 5 matching bases. This sample comprised PBMCs, obtained around atezolizumab (anti-PD-L1) treatment. This chain's CDR3 is CASSSRGGPTNEKLFF. Here the CDR3 DNA reads TGTGCCAGCAGCTCGCGGGGCGGGCCAACTAATGAAAAACTGTTTTTT.